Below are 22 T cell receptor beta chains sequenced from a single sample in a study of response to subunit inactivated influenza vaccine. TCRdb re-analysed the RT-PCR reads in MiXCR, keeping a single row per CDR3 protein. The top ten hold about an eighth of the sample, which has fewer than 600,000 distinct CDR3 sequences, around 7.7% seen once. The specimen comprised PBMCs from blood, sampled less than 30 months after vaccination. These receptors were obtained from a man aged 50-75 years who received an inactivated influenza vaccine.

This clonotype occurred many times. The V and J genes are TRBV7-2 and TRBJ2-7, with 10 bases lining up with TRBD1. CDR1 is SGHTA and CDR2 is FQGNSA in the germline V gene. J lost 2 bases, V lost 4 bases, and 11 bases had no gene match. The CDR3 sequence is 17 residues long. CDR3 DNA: TGTGCCAGCAGCTACGCTAGAGGGGGACAGGGGACCTACGAGCAGTACTTC. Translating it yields CASSYARGGQGTYEQYF.

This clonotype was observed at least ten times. This CDR3 reads CASSLTVDRTYEQYF. CDR3 coding DNA: TGTGCCAGCAGTTTGACAGTGGACAGGACCTACGAGCAGTACTTC. The chain has TRBV27 and TRBJ2-7; 7 bases map to TRBD1. The CDR3 spans 15 residues. V dropped 3 bases and J dropped 2; count of bases not matched to a gene: 7. Germline V gene data show CDR1 as MNHEY and CDR2 as SMNVEV (reference sequence).

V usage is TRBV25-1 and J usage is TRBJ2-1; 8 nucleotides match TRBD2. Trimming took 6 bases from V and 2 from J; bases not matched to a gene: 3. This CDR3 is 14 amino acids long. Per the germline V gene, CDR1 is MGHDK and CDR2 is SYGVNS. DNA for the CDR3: TGTGCCAGCAGGGCGGGGGGTCCCTACAATGAGCAGTTCTTC. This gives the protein CASRAGGPYNEQFF. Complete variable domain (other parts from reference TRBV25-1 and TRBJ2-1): EADIYQTPRYLVIGTGKKITLECSQTMGHDKMYWYQQDPGMELHLIHYSYGVNSTEKGDLSSESTVSRIRTEHFPLTLESARPSHTSQYLCASRAGGPYNEQFFGPGTRLTVL.

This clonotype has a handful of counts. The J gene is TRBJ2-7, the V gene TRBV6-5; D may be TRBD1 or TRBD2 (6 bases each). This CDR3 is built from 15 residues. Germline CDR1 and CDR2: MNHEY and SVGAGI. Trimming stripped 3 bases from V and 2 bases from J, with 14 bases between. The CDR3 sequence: CASSYRGHGTYEQYF. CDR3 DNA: TGTGCCAGCAGTTATCGGGGGCATGGTACCTACGAGCAGTACTTC.

The CDR3 protein is CASSEAGSPDTQYF. The CDR3 DNA reads as TGCGCCAGCAGTGAGGCGGGCTCCCCAGATACGCAGTATTTT. The chain is built from TRBV4-1 and TRBJ2-3; possible D gene TRBD2, 5 bases. This CDR3 has 14 residues. Per germline, CDR1 MGHRA and CDR2 YSYEKL. The V end was cut by 6 bases, the J end by 4 bases, with 14 bases between.

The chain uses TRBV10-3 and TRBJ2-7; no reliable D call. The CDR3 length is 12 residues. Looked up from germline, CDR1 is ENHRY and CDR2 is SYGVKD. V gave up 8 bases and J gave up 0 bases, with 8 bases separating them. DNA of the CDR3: TGTGCCATCCAGACGGACTCCTACGAGCAGTACTTC. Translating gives CAIQTDSYEQYF.

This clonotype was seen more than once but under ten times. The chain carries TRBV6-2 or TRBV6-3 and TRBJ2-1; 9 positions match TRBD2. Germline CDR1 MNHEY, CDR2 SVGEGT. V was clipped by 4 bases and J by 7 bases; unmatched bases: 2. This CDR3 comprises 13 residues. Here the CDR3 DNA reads TGTGCCAGCAGTTCGACTAGCGGTAATGAGCAGTTCTTC. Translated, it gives CASSSTSGNEQFF.

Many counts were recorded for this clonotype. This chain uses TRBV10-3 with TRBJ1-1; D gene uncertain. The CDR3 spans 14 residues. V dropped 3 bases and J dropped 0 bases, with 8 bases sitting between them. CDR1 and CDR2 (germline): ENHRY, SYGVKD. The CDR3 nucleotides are TGTGCCATCAGTGACCAACAGATGAACACTGAAGCTTTCTTT. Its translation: CAISDQQMNTEAFF.

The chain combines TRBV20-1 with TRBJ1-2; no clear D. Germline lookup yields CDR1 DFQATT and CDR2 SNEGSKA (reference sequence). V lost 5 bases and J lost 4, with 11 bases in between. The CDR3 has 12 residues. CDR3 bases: TGCAGTGCTGGGCCAGCGCTCTATGGCTACACCTTC. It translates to CSAGPALYGYTF.

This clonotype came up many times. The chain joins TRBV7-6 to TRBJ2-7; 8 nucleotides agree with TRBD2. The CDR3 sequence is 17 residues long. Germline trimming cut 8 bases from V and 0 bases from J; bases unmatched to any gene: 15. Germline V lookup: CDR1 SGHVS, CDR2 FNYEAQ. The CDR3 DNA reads TGTGCCAGCGCTCCTTCCGCCGGGGGGGGAAGCTCCTACGAGCAGTACTTC. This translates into CASAPSAGGGSSYEQYF. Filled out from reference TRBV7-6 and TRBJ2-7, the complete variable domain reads GAGVSQSPRYKVTKRGQDVALRCDPISGHVSLYWYRQALGQGPEFLTYFNYEAQQDKSGLPNDRFSAERPEGSISTLTIQRTEQRDSAMYRCASAPSAGGGSSYEQYFGPGTRLTVT.

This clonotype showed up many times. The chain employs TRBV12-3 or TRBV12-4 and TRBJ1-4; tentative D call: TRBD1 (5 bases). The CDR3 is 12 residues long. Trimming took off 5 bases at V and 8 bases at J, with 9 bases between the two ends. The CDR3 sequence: CASSPGTEKLFF. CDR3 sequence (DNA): TGTGCCAGCAGTCCTGGGACCGAAAAACTGTTTTTT.

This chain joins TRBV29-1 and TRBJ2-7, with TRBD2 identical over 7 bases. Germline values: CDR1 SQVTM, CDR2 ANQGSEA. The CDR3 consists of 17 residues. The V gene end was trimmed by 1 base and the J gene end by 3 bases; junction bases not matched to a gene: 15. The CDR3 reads CSVEGDSAGRGNYEQYF. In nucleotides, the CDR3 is TGCAGCGTTGAAGGGGACTCAGCGGGGCGGGGGAACTACGAGCAGTACTTC.

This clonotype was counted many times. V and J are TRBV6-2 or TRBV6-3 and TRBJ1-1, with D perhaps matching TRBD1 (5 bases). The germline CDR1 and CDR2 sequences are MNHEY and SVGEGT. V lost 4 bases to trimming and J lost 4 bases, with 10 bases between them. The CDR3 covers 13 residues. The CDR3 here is CASSLTGATEAFF. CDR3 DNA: TGTGCCAGCAGTTTGACCGGGGCCACTGAAGCTTTCTTT.

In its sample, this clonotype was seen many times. In nucleotides, the CDR3 is TGTGCCAGCAGTTACTCATGGACTAAGAACACCGGGGAGCTGTTTTTT. As protein: CASSYSWTKNTGELFF. The chain is built from TRBV6-5 and TRBJ2-2; a possible D gene is TRBD2 (6 bases). The CDR3 runs 16 residues. Germline V gives CDR1 MNHEY, CDR2 SVGAGI. V was pared by 0 bases and J by 1 base, with 9 bases between.

The CDR3 DNA follows: TGTGCCAGCAGTGAGATACAGAGTTCCTATTCCTACGAGCAGTACTTC. This codes for CASSEIQSSYSYEQYF. The chain carries TRBV2 and TRBJ2-7; D gene unclear. Germline V gene data show CDR1 as SNHLY and CDR2 as FYNNEI. The germline V and J ends were trimmed by 3 bases and 1 base, with 16 bases remaining between them. This CDR3 comprises 16 residues.

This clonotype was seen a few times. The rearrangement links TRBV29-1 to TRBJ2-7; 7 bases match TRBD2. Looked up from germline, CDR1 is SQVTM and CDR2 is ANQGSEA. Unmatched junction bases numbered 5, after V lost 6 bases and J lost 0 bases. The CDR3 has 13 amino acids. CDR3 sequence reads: CSVGGEHSYEQYF. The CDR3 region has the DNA TGCAGCGTGGGGGGGGAGCACTCCTACGAGCAGTACTTC.

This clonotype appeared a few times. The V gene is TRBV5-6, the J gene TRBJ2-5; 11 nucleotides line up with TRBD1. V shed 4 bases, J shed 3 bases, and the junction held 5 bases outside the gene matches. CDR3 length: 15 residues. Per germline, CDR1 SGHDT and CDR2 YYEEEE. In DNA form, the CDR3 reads TGTGCCAGCAGCGGACAGGGGGCGGGTAAAGAGACCCAGTACTTC. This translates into CASSGQGAGKETQYF. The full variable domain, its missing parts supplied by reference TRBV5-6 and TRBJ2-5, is DAGVTQSPTHLIKTRGQQVTLRCSPKSGHDTVSWYQQALGQGPQFIFQYYEEEERQRGNFPDRFSGHQFPNYSSELNVNALLLGDSALYLCASSGQGAGKETQYFGPGTRLLVL.

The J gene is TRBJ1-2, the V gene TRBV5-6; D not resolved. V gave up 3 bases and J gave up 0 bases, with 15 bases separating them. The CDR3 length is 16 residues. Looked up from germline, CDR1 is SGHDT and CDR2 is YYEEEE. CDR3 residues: CASSSGAYRSNYGYTF. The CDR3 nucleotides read TGTGCCAGCAGCTCCGGCGCTTATAGATCTAACTATGGCTACACCTTC.

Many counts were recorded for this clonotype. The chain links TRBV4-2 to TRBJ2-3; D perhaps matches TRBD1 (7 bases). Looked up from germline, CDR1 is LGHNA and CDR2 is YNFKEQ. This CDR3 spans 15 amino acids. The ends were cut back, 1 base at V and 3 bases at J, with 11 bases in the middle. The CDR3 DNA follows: TGTGCCAGCAGCCAAGGGGCAGGGGGGACAGATACGCAGTATTTT. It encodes CASSQGAGGTDTQYF.

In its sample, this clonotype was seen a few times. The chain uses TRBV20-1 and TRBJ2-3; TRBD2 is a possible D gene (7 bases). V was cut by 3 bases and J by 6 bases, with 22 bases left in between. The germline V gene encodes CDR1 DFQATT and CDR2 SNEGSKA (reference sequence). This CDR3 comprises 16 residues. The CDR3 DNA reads TGCAGTGCTAGCCCGGTTGGGGGGGACACACAGGATACGCAGTATTTT. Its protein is CSASPVGGDTQDTQYF.

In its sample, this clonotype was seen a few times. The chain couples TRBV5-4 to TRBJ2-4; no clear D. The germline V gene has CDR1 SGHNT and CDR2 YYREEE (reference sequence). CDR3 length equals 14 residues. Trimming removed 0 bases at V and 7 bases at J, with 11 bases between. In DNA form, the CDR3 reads TGTGCCAGCAGCTTGGCGGCAGCCTCTAACATTCAGTACTTC. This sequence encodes CASSLAAASNIQYF.

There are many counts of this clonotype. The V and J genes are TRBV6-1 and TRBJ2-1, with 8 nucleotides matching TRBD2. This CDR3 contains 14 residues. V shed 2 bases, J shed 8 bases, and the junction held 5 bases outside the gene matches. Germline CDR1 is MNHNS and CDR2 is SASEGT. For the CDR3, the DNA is TGTGCCAGCAGTGAAACGGGGGGGTACGATGAGCAGTTCTTC. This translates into CASSETGGYDEQFF.